This T cell receptor beta chain was identified during a study of shared clonotypes between healthy human individuals. Libraries were prepared by immunoSEQ multiplex PCR; TCRdb keeps only in-frame clonotypes and omits some of them. The data show 740,000 or so clones, around 73% seen once. V lost 5 bases, J lost 1 base, and 18 bases lay in between. The CDR3 extends over 17 amino acids. CDR1 SGHVS and CDR2 FQNEAQ come from the germline V gene. The chain couples TRBV7-8 to TRBJ1-5; possibly TRBD1 for D (5 bases). Sequencing input: memory CD4+ T cells sorted from blood. The subset here: CD45RA-negative fraction. The sequence came from a woman aged 25 to 39 in good health. Here the CDR3 reads CASSPRVGGRSNQPQHF. The CDR3, as DNA: TGTGCCAGCAGCCCGAGGGTGGGGGGAAGGAGCAATCAGCCCCAGCATTTT.